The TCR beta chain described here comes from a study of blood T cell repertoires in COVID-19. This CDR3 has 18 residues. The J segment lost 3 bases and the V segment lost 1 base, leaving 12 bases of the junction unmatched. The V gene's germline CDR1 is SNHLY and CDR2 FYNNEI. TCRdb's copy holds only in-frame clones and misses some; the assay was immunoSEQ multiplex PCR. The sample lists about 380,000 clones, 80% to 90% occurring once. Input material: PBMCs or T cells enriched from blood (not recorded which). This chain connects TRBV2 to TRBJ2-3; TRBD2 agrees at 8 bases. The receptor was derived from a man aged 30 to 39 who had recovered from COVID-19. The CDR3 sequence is CASSEGGGLVKGTDTQYF. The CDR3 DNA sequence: TGTGCCAGCAGTGAAGGCGGGGGGCTGGTTAAAGGTACAGATACGCAGTATTTT.